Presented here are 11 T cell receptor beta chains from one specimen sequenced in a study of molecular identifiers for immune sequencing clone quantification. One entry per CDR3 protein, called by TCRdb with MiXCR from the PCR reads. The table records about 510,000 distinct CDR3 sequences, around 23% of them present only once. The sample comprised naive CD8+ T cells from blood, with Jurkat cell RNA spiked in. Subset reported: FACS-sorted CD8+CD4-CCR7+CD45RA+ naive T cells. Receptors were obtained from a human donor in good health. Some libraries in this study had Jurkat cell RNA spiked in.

CDR3 DNA: TGTGCCAGCAGCTCACCTCCGGGACAAGAGCAGTACTTC. It encodes CASSSPPGQEQYF. The J gene is TRBJ2-7, the V gene TRBV5-6; possible D gene TRBD1, 6 bases. The CDR3 is 13 residues long. V shed 3 bases and J shed 7 bases, with 14 bases lying between them. In germline, CDR1 is SGHDT, CDR2 YYEEEE.

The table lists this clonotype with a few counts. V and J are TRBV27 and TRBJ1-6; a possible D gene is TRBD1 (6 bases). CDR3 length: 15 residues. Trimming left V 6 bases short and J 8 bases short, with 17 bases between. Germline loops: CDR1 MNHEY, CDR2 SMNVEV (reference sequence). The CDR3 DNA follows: TGTGCCAGCAGCCGAGGGGGGGTGGCGGATTCACCCCTCCACTTT. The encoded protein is CASSRGGVADSPLHF.

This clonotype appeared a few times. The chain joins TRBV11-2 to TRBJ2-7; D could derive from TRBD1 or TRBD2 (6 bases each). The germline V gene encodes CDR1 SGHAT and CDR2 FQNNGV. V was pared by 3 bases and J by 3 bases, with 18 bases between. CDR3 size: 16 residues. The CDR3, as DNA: TGTGCCAGCAGCTTTGGTCCGGGGGCCACGTACTACGAGCAGTACTTC. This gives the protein CASSFGPGATYYEQYF.

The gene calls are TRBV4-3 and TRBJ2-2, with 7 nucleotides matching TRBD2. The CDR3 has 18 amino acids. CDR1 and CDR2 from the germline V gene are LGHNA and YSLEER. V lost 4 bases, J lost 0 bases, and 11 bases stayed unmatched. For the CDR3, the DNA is TGCGCCAGCAGCCCGACGCAAAAGACTAGCTCGAACACCGGGGAGCTGTTTTTT. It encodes CASSPTQKTSSNTGELFF.

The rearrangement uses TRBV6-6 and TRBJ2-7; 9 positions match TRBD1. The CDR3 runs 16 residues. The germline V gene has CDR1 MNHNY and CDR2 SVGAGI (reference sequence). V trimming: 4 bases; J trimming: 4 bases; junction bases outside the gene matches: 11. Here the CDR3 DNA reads TGTGCCAGCAGTTCGGATTTTGGGACAGGGCCATACGAGCAGTACTTC. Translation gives CASSSDFGTGPYEQYF.

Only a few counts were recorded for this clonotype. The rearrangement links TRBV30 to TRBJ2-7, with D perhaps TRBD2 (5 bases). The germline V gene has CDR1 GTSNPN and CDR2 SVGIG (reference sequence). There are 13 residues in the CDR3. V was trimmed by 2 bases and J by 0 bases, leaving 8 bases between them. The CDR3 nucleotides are TGTGCCTGGAGTCTAGCTAGCTCCTACGAGCAGTACTTC. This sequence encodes CAWSLASSYEQYF.

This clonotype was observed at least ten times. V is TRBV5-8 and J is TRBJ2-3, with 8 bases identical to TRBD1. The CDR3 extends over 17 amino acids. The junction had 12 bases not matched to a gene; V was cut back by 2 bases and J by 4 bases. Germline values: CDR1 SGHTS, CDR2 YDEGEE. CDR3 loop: CASSFGQGELVSDTQYF. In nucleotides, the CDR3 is TGTGCCAGCAGCTTTGGACAGGGAGAGTTGGTCTCAGATACGCAGTATTTT.

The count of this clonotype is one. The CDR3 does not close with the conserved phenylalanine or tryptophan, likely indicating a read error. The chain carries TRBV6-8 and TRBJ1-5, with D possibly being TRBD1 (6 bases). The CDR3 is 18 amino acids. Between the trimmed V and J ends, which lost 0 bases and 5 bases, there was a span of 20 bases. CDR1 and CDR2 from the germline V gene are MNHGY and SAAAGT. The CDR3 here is CASSYSNGGAARDQPQHL. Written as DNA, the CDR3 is TGTGCCAGCAGTTACTCGAACGGGGGGGCGGCAAGAGATCAGCCCCAGCATCTT.

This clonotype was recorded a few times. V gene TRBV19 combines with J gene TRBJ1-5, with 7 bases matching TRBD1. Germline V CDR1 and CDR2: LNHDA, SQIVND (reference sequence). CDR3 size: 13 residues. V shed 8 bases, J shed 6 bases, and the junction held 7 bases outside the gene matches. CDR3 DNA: TGTGCCAGTGGAACAGGGGCTATTCAGCCCCAGCATTTT. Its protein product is CASGTGAIQPQHF.

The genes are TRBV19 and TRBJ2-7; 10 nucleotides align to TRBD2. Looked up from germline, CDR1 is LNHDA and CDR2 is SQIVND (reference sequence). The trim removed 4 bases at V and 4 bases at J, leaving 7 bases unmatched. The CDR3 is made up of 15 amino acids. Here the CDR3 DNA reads TGTGCCAGTAGTACCCTCAGCGGGGGGGGTTACGAGCAGTACTTC. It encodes CASSTLSGGGYEQYF.

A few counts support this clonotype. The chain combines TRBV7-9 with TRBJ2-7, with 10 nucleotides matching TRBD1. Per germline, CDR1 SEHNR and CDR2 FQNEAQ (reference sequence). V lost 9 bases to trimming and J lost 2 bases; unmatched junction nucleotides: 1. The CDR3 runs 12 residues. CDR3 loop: CASGTGAYEQYF. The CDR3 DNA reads TGTGCCAGTGGGACAGGGGCCTACGAGCAGTACTTC.